The clone carrying this T cell receptor (beta chain) was detected many times. The data belong to a study of spatial heterogeneity in lung cancer. The wider study: Alpha-chain sequences were detected in numbers that were consistently lower than beta-chain sequences. More than nine raw reads, on average, carried each unique TCR and UMI combination.

TCR cDNA molecules each had a unique molecular identifier. MiXCR was run by TCRdb on the 5' RACE reads, yielding one entry per CDR3 protein. The table has 35,000 to 55,000 distinct CDR3 sequences, about 6.7% seen once. Time point defined: sample taken at primary tumor resection. From tumor, nontumor lung or frozen PBMC, whole RNA was taken unsorted for sequencing. This CDR3 region has 17 residues. Germline values: CDR1 SEHNR, CDR2 FQNEAQ (reference sequence). Trimming removed 4 bases from V and 8 bases from J, with 24 bases in between. The source material was PBMCs, sampled at surgery. The rearrangement uses TRBV7-9 and TRBJ2-4; a possible D gene is TRBD1 (7 bases). The sequence was obtained from a female donor with early-stage non-small cell lung cancer. The CDR3: CASSSSQGGRSPHIQYF. DNA for the CDR3: TGTGCCAGCAGCTCATCGCAGGGGGGACGGAGTCCCCACATTCAGTACTTC.